The T cell receptor beta chain described here comes from a study of radiotherapy plus CTLA-4 blockade in lung cancer. Overall study: An objective response was seen in 18% of patients, and disease control in just over 30%. Study results and limitations: In blood, after radiotherapy plus ipilimumab, tumor-derived TCR clones expanded.

The CDR3 loop spans 15 amino acids. Trimming removed 5 bases from V and 2 bases from J; junction bases left unmatched: 8. Germline CDR1 and CDR2: MNHEY and SVGAGI. TCRdb's copy holds only in-frame clones and misses some; the assay was immunoSEQ multiplex PCR. The sample has about 81,000 clones; 60% to 80% are singletons. As regards this clone: The target antigen is unknown.

The rearrangement joins TRBV6-5 to TRBJ1-2; 7 nucleotides match TRBD1. Sequences were derived from peripheral blood, sampled from a patient treated with radiotherapy plus ipilimumab. This clonotype was sampled from a human donor with non-small cell lung cancer that progressed on radiotherapy plus ipilimumab. The DNA for the CDR3 is TGTGCCAGCAGTGTAAGACAGGGACGAAACTATGGCTACACCTTC. This encodes CASSVRQGRNYGYTF.